The present TCR beta chain was sequenced within a study of blood T cell repertoires in COVID-19. In the study's own analysis: Reference gene primer amplification yielded estimated nucleated cell counts. Profiling relied on immunoSEQ multiplex PCR, and the TCRdb table lists in-frame clones only, not all of them. V and J calls and clone size come straight from that table; D and trimming were deduced from the DNA. The repertoire holds about 670,000 clones, just under 90% seen once, with around 0.3% in the top ten. Sequencing was performed on peripheral blood. This receptor was taken from a woman under 30 with acute or convalescent COVID-19.

CDR3 bases: TGCGCCAGCAGCCAGGGACAGGGAGTTTCCCAGTACTTC. Its translation: CASSQGQGVSQYF. J is TRBJ2-5 and V is TRBV4-1; 9 bases map to TRBD1. The CDR3 extends over 13 amino acids. Germline CDR1 reads MGHRA; CDR2 reads YSYEKL. V shed 3 bases and J 9 bases; nucleotides not matched to a gene: 5.